What follows describes a single TCR beta chain. Germline assignment: CDR1 SGHRS and CDR2 YFSETQ. With 2 bases clipped from V and 4 bases from J, the junction kept 22 bases outside the gene matches. The CDR3 contains 21 residues. The sample comes from a study of T and B cells in COVID-19 patients. The wider study: Critical illness requiring mechanical ventilation or extracorporeal membrane oxygenation affected three fifths of the roughly 20 active-infection patients.

BIOMED2 TRB-A/B primer pools were used in multiplex TRB PCR. A single record per CDR3 protein comes from TCRdb applying MiXCR to the multiplex PCR reads. The profile shows about 9,400 distinct CDR3 sequences, approximately 33% of them singletons. From blood, about 240-550 ng of genomic DNA served as TRB template. This TCR derives from a human donor who had recovered from COVID-19. The chain carries TRBV5-1 and TRBJ2-5; TRBD2 aligns across 11 bases. The sample consisted of blood. The CDR3 coding sequence is TGCGCCAGCAGCTTATTCGGAACTAGCGGGGGCCATCAAGATTGGAGAGAGACCCAGTACTTC. Its translation is CASSLFGTSGGHQDWRETQYF.